These 31 T cell receptor beta chains were sequenced from one sample in a study of T cell changes during pregnancy in multiple sclerosis. Some clones are missing from TCRdb's copy, which holds only in-frame ones; the method was immunoSEQ multiplex PCR. The sample has 60,000 to 90,000 clones, about 93% seen once; the top ten hold approximately 2.8%. The sample here was peripheral blood, taken after pregnancy. The receptors stem from a female donor in good health, enrolled as a control in a pregnancy study.

The J gene is TRBJ2-6, the V gene TRBV7-9, with TRBD1 identical over 12 bases. Germline V gene sequence: CDR1 SEHNR, CDR2 FQNEAQ (reference sequence). The CDR3 is 18 amino acids. With 4 bases clipped from V and 2 bases from J, the junction kept 6 bases outside the gene matches. The CDR3 spells CASSSPGQGATGANVLTF. Here the CDR3 DNA reads TGTGCCAGCAGCTCCCCGGGACAGGGGGCTACTGGGGCCAACGTCCTGACTTTC.

The genes are TRBV19 and TRBJ2-5, with TRBD1 as a possible D gene (6 bases). The CDR3 consists of 14 residues. V was trimmed by 5 bases and J by 4 bases, leaving 14 bases between them. Germline V lookup: CDR1 LNHDA, CDR2 SQIVND (reference sequence). In DNA form, the CDR3 reads TGTGCCAGTAGTCGCTTTTCAGGGGCAGAGACCCAGTACTTC. Protein: CASSRFSGAETQYF.

V gene TRBV9 combines with J gene TRBJ2-5; 11 bases agree with TRBD2. The germline V gene encodes CDR1 SGDLS and CDR2 YYNGEE. The ends lost 0 bases at V and 1 base at J; junction bases unmatched: 2. The length of the CDR3 is 16 residues. In DNA form, the CDR3 reads TGTGCCAGCAGCGTAGGTAGCGGGAGGGCCCAAGAGACCCAGTACTTC. Translated, it gives CASSVGSGRAQETQYF.

This rearrangement joins TRBV7-2 to TRBJ2-3; D not certain. The germline V gene encodes CDR1 SGHTA and CDR2 FQGNSA. V was clipped by 1 base and J by 5 bases, with 7 bases between them. There are 13 residues in the CDR3. CDR3 residues: CASSLEPGDTQYF. CDR3 sequence (DNA): TGTGCCAGCAGCTTAGAGCCTGGAGATACGCAGTATTTT.

The V call is TRBV7-3, the J call TRBJ1-1; 9 bases agree with TRBD1. The germline CDR1 and CDR2 sequences are SGHTA and FQGTGA. This CDR3 is 15 amino acids long. Trimming cost V 4 bases and J 7 bases; bases outside gene matches: 10. As DNA, the CDR3 is TGTGCCAGCAGCTCGGGACAGGGAGGATATGGTGAAGCTTTCTTT. Its protein is CASSSGQGGYGEAFF.

This sequence joins TRBV2 and TRBJ1-5; possible D gene TRBD1, 6 bases. Germline lookup yields CDR1 SNHLY and CDR2 FYNNEI. V lost 8 bases, J lost 2 bases, and 13 bases lay in between. This CDR3 has 14 amino acids. CDR3 amino acids: CASHRESGNQPQHF. DNA of the CDR3: TGTGCCAGCCACAGGGAAAGCGGCAATCAGCCCCAGCATTTT.

V usage is TRBV6-5 and J usage is TRBJ2-1, with D maybe TRBD1 (6 bases). V was cut by 6 bases and J by 6 bases, with 6 bases left in between. This CDR3 spans 11 amino acids. In germline, CDR1 is MNHEY, CDR2 SVGAGI. The CDR3 region has the DNA TGTGCCAGCAGGGACAGCAATGAGCAGTTCTTC. Translating gives CASRDSNEQFF.

The chain links TRBV6-6 to TRBJ2-5; 8 bases align to TRBD2. Per the germline V gene, CDR1 is MNHNY and CDR2 is SVGAGI (reference sequence). V was pared by 6 bases and J by 4 bases, with 7 bases of the junction left unmatched. CDR3 size: 14 residues. CDR3 DNA sequence: TGTGCCAGCAGCGCTCGGGGGGGGGTAGAGACCCAGTACTTC. It codes for CASSARGGVETQYF.

This chain connects TRBV27 to TRBJ2-1; D may be TRBD2 (6 bases). The CDR3 is 15 amino acids. Trimming took 6 bases from V and 9 from J, leaving 21 bases between them. CDR1 is MNHEY and CDR2 is SMNVEV in the germline V gene (reference sequence). The CDR3 DNA sequence: TGTGCCAGCAGCCCCGGGGGATCGGTATTTGGTGAGCAGTTCTTC. Its protein product is CASSPGGSVFGEQFF.

The chain employs TRBV7-2 and TRBJ2-1; TRBD2 agrees at 9 bases. The V segment lost 6 bases and the J segment 1 base; nucleotides outside the gene matches: 10. CDR3 size: 17 residues. Germline CDR1 is SGHTA and CDR2 is FQGNSA. The CDR3 loop is CASRRKLAGVSYNEQFF. Here the CDR3 DNA reads TGTGCCAGCAGACGCAAATTAGCGGGAGTGTCCTACAATGAGCAGTTCTTC.

V gene TRBV7-3 combines with J gene TRBJ2-2; 11 bases fit TRBD2. Per the germline V gene, CDR1 is SGHTA and CDR2 is FQGTGA. The CDR3 has 15 residues. The J segment lost 6 bases and the V segment lost 0 bases, leaving 0 bases of the junction unmatched. Here the CDR3 reads CASSLTLAGAGELFF. In nucleotides, the CDR3 is TGTGCCAGCAGCTTAACACTAGCGGGAGCCGGGGAGCTGTTTTTT. Supplemented by reference TRBV7-3 and TRBJ2-2, the full variable domain reads GAGVSQTPSNKVTEKGKYVELRCDPISGHTALYWYRQSLGQGPEFLIYFQGTGAADDSGLPNDRFFAVRPEGSVSTLKIQRTERGDSAVYLCASSLTLAGAGELFFGEGSRLTVL.

J is TRBJ1-4 and V is TRBV15; D remains ambiguous. This CDR3 spans 14 amino acids. V shed 2 bases and J shed 4 bases, with 8 bases lying between them. CDR1 is LNHNV, CDR2 YYDKDF, per germline (reference sequence). CDR3 sequence: CATSRIQINEKLFF. The CDR3 DNA reads as TGTGCCACCAGCAGAATTCAAATTAATGAAAAACTGTTTTTT.

The rearrangement joins TRBV11-2 to TRBJ2-2; D unclear. This CDR3 is 16 amino acids long. The V end was cut by 3 bases, the J end by 0 bases, with 11 bases between. CDR1 and CDR2 from the germline V gene are SGHAT and FQNNGV. CDR3 bases: TGTGCCAGCAGCTTGAGGAGAGCGACGAACACCGGGGAGCTGTTTTTT. Its translation: CASSLRRATNTGELFF.

This sequence joins TRBV19 and TRBJ1-4; D remains ambiguous. Trimming took off 5 bases at V and 7 bases at J, with 11 bases between the two ends. Per the germline V gene, CDR1 is LNHDA and CDR2 is SQIVND (reference sequence). The CDR3 is 13 amino acids. The CDR3 protein is CASSFASIEKLFF. The DNA of the CDR3 is TGTGCCAGTAGTTTTGCGAGTATTGAAAAACTGTTTTTT.

This clone was observed a single time. This chain links TRBV5-1 with TRBJ2-5; D remains unclear. CDR3 length: 11 amino acids. Germline CDR1 SGHRS, CDR2 YFSETQ. Trimming pared 2 bases from V and 5 bases from J, leaving 4 bases between. The CDR3 DNA is TGCGCCAGCAGCTTTATGGAGACCCAGTACTTC. Encoded protein: CASSFMETQYF.

V and J are TRBV5-1 and TRBJ2-2, with 8 bases identical to TRBD2. Trimming removed 4 bases from V and 7 bases from J; junction bases left unmatched: 15. This CDR3 is built from 17 residues. Germline-derived CDR1 and CDR2 are SGHRS and YFSETQ. DNA for the CDR3: TGCGCCAGCAGCCCTGGACAGAGGACTAGCTTAGGCGGGGAGCTGTTTTTT. Translating gives CASSPGQRTSLGGELFF.

The V gene is TRBV11-1, the J gene TRBJ1-2, with TRBD1 identical over 8 bases. In germline, CDR1 is SGHAT, CDR2 FQDESV (reference sequence). CDR3 length: 14 amino acids. The trim removed 4 bases at V and 4 bases at J, leaving 5 bases unmatched. The CDR3, as DNA: TGTGCCAGCAGCTGGAGCAGGGGGCTCTATGGCTACACCTTC. Protein: CASSWSRGLYGYTF.

In this sample, this clone turned up a few times. The V call is TRBV4-2, the J call TRBJ1-1; D ambiguous. This CDR3 is built from 12 residues. Per germline, CDR1 LGHNA and CDR2 YNFKEQ. V was clipped by 0 bases and J by 7 bases, with 6 bases between them. CDR3 nucleotides: TGTGCCAGCAGCCAAGACGCACTTGAAGCTTTCTTT. Translation gives CASSQDALEAFF.

V gene TRBV7-9 combines with J gene TRBJ2-2, with a weak D call TRBD1 (6 bases). Germline lookup yields CDR1 SEHNR and CDR2 FQNEAQ (reference sequence). The CDR3 length is 15 residues. The V gene lost 7 bases and the J gene lost 4 bases, with 16 bases spanning the gap. In DNA form, the CDR3 reads TGTGCCAGCATCTCGGCAGGGGCGGGCACCGGGGAGCTGTTTTTT. It translates to CASISAGAGTGELFF. The variable domain in full, completed from reference TRBV7-9 and TRBJ2-2, reads DTGVSQNPRHKITKRGQNVTFRCDPISEHNRLYWYRQTLGQGPEFLTYFQNEAQLEKSRLLSDRFSAERPKGSFSTLEIQRTEQGDSAMYLCASISAGAGTGELFFGEGSRLTVL.

V and J are TRBV6-5 and TRBJ1-2; no clear D gene. CDR3 length: 13 amino acids. Germline V gene sequence: CDR1 MNHEY, CDR2 SVGAGI. Trimming stripped 3 bases from V and 2 bases from J, with 7 bases between. CDR3 region: CASSYAGNYGYTF. The CDR3 bases are TGTGCCAGCAGTTATGCGGGGAACTATGGCTACACCTTC.

The rearrangement joins TRBV28 to TRBJ1-6; a possible D gene is TRBD1 (5 bases). Per germline, CDR1 MDHEN and CDR2 SYDVKM. The CDR3 runs to 17 residues. Trimming cost V 3 bases and J 0 bases, with 12 bases left between them. The CDR3 protein is CASSLHRQISYNSPLHF. As DNA, the CDR3 is TGTGCCAGCAGTTTGCACAGGCAAATCTCCTATAATTCACCCCTCCACTTT.

This chain joins TRBV12-5 and TRBJ2-1; TRBD1 agrees at 7 bases. Germline assignment: CDR1 LGHNT and CDR2 FRNRAP. The CDR3 is 14 residues long. The junction had 4 bases not matched to a gene; V was cut back by 3 bases and J by 5 bases. CDR3 nucleotides: TGTGCTAGTGGTTTCGACAGGGTCCACAATGAGCAGTTCTTC. This encodes CASGFDRVHNEQFF.

The chain recombines TRBV30 with TRBJ1-1; a possible D gene is TRBD1 (6 bases). Germline V gene lookup returns CDR1 GTSNPN and CDR2 SVGIG (reference sequence). Trimming took off 5 bases at V and 0 bases at J, with 13 bases between the two ends. The CDR3 covers 14 residues. The CDR3: CAWGRGGLNTEAFF. CDR3 in DNA: TGTGCCTGGGGGCGGGGGGGCCTGAACACTGAAGCTTTCTTT.

This chain's CDR3 is CASSKTSGSSSYEQYF. As DNA, the CDR3 is TGTGCCAGCTCAAAGACTAGCGGGTCGAGCTCCTACGAGCAGTACTTC. The rearrangement joins TRBV18 to TRBJ2-7, with 10 bases aligning to TRBD2. In germline, CDR1 is KGHSH, CDR2 LQKENI. The V segment lost 5 bases and the J segment 0 bases; nucleotides outside the gene matches: 7. The CDR3 runs 16 residues.

The chain carries TRBV11-3 and TRBJ2-2; possibly TRBD2 for D (5 bases). V lost 1 base and J lost 5, with 11 bases in between. The CDR3 is made up of 15 amino acids. Germline V CDR1 and CDR2: SGHNT, YENEEA. The CDR3 bases are TGTGCCAGCAGCTTAGGGGGTAGCGAAACCGGGGAGCTGTTTTTT. This encodes CASSLGGSETGELFF. Combining the CDR3 with reference TRBV11-3 and TRBJ2-2 gives the whole variable domain EAGVVQSPRYKIIEKKQPVAFWCNPISGHNTLYWYLQNLGQGPELLIRYENEEAVDDSQLPKDRFSAERLKGVDSTLKIQPAELGDSAVYLCASSLGGSETGELFFGEGSRLTVL.

V is TRBV27 and J is TRBJ2-5; 9 nucleotides agree with TRBD1. The CDR3 has 13 amino acids. Germline CDR1 reads MNHEY; CDR2 reads SMNVEV (reference sequence). V shed 6 bases, J shed 3 bases, and the junction held 2 bases outside the gene matches. The CDR3 loop reads CASRRQGEETQYF. DNA of the CDR3: TGTGCCAGCAGGCGACAGGGGGAAGAGACCCAGTACTTC.

The V call is TRBV11-3, the J call TRBJ2-5; 7 bases align to TRBD1. CDR1 SGHNT and CDR2 YENEEA come from the germline V gene. V shed 0 bases and J 5 bases; nucleotides not matched to a gene: 3. The CDR3 is 14 residues long. The CDR3 region is CASSLDTGDETQYF. The CDR3 coding sequence is TGTGCCAGCAGCTTAGATACAGGGGATGAGACCCAGTACTTC.

The V and J genes are TRBV30 and TRBJ2-7, with D possibly matching TRBD2 (5 bases). Looked up from germline, CDR1 is GTSNPN and CDR2 is SVGIG (reference sequence). V dropped 5 bases and J dropped 6 bases, with 11 bases sitting between them. This CDR3 is 11 amino acids long. The CDR3 DNA is TGTGCCTGGTCTCAAGGAGGCGAGCAGTACTTC. This sequence encodes CAWSQGGEQYF.

The CDR3 sequence is CASSLSSGGGGEQFF. For the CDR3, the DNA is TGTGCCAGCAGCTTAAGTAGCGGGGGGGGAGGTGAGCAGTTCTTC. The gene calls are TRBV7-2 and TRBJ2-1, with 11 nucleotides matching TRBD2. V shed 2 bases and J 9 bases; nucleotides not matched to a gene: 6. The CDR3 covers 15 residues. CDR1 and CDR2 (germline): SGHTA, FQGNSA.

This chain joins TRBV9 and TRBJ2-2; D might be TRBD2 (6 bases). V was cut by 0 bases and J by 5 bases, with 11 bases left in between. This CDR3 spans 15 amino acids. Germline CDR1 SGDLS, CDR2 YYNGEE. The CDR3 nucleotides read TGTGCCAGCAGCGTAGAGGCGGGGCGGACCGGGGAGCTGTTTTTT. Protein: CASSVEAGRTGELFF. Looking up the rest from reference TRBV9 and TRBJ2-2 gives the full variable domain: DSGVTQTPKHLITATGQRVTLRCSPRSGDLSVYWYQQSLDQGLQFLIQYYNGEERAKGNILERFSAQQFPDLHSELNLSSLELGDSALYFCASSVEAGRTGELFFGEGSRLTVL.

This clone occurred once. The genes are TRBV5-6 and TRBJ1-1; maybe TRBD1 (6 bases). The germline gives CDR1 SGHDT, CDR2 YYEEEE. Trimming removed 4 bases at V and 6 bases at J, with 16 bases between. The CDR3 loop spans 14 amino acids. CDR3 residues: CASSPLGDMAEAFF. CDR3 in DNA: TGTGCCAGCAGCCCATTGGGGGACATGGCTGAAGCTTTCTTT.